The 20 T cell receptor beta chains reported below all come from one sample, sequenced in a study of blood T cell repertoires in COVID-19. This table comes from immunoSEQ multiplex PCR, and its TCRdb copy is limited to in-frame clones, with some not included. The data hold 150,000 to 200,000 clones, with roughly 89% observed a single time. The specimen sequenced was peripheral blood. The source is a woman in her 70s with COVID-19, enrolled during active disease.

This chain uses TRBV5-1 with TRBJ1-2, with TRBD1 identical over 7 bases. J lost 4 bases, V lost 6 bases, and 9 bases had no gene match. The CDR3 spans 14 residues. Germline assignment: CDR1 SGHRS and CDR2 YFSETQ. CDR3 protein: CASNPGGMLYGYTF. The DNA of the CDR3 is TGCGCCAGCAACCCAGGGGGAATGCTCTATGGCTACACCTTC.

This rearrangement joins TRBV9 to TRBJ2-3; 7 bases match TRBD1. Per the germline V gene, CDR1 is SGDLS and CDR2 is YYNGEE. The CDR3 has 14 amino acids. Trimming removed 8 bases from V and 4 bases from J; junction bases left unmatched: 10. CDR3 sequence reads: CASKTGNDADTQYF. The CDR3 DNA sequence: TGTGCCAGTAAGACAGGGAATGATGCAGATACGCAGTATTTT.

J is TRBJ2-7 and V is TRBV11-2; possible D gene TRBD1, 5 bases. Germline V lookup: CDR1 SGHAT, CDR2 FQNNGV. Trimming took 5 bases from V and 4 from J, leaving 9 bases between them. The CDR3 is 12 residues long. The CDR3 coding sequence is TGTGCCAGCAGCCCCGGACAATACGAGCAGTACTTC. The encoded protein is CASSPGQYEQYF.

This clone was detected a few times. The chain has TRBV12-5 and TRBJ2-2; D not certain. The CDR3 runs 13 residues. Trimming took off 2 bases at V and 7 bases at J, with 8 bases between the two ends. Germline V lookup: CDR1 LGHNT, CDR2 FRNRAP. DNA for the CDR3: TGTGCTAGTGGTTTGATCGGGTACGGGGAGCTGTTTTTT. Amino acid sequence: CASGLIGYGELFF.

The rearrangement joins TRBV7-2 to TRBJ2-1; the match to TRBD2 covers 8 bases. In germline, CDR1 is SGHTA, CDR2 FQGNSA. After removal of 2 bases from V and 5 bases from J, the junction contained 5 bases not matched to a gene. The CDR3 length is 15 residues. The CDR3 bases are TGTGCCAGCAGCTTATCGATTAGCGGGAACAATGAGCAGTTCTTC. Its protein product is CASSLSISGNNEQFF.

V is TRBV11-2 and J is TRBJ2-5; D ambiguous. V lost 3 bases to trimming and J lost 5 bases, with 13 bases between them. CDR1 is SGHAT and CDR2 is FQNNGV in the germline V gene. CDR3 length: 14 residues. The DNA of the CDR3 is TGTGCCAGCAGCTTTCCAGGCCCCTCGGAGACCCAGTACTTC. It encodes CASSFPGPSETQYF.

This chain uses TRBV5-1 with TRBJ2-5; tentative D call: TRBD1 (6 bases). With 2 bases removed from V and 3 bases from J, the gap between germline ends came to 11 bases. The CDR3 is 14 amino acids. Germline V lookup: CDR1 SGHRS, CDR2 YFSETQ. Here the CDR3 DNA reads TGCGCCAGCAGCTTACAGGGATCGGAAGAGACCCAGTACTTC. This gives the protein CASSLQGSEETQYF. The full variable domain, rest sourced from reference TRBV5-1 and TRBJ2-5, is KAGVTQTPRYLIKTRGQQVTLSCSPISGHRSVSWYQQTPGQGLQFLFEYFSETQRNKGNFPGRFSGRQFSNSRSEMNVSTLELGDSALYLCASSLQGSEETQYFGPGTRLLVL.

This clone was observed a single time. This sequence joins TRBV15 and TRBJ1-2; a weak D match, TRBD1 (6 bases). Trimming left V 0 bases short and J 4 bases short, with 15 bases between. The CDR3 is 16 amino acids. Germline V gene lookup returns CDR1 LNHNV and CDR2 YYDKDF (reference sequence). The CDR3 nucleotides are TGTGCCACCAGCAGAGAAGGGGGATCCATCGGCTATGGCTACACCTTC. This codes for CATSREGGSIGYGYTF.

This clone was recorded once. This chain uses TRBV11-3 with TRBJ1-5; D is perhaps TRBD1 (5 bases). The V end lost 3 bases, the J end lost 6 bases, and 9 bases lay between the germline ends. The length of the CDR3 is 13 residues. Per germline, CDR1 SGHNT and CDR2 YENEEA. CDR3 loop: CASSLGLGQPQHF. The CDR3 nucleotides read TGTGCCAGCAGCTTGGGGCTCGGTCAGCCCCAGCATTTT.

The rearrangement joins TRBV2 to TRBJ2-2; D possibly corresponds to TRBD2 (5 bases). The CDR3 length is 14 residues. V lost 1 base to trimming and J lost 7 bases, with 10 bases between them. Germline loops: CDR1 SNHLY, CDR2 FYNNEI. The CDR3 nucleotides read TGTGCCAGCAGTGAAGGTCTCCGGGGCGGGGAGCTGTTTTTT. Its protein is CASSEGLRGGELFF.

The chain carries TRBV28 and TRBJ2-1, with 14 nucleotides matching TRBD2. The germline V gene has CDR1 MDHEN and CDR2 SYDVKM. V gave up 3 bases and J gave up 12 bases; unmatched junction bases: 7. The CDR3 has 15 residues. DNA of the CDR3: TGTGCCAGCAGTTTCGGACTAGCGGGGGGTAGGGGGCAGTTCTTC. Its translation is CASSFGLAGGRGQFF.

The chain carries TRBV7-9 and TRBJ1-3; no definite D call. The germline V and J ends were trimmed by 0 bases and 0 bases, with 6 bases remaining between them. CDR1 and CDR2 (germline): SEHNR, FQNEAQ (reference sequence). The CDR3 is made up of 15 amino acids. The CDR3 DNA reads TGTGCCAGCAGCTTAGCGTGGAGCTCTGGAAACACCATATATTTT. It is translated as CASSLAWSSGNTIYF.

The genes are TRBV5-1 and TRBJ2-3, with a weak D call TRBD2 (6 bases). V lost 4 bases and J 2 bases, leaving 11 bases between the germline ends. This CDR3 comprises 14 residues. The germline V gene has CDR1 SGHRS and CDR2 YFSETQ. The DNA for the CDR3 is TGCGCCAGCAGCGGGGGACTTTACACAGATACGCAGTATTTT. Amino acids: CASSGGLYTDTQYF.

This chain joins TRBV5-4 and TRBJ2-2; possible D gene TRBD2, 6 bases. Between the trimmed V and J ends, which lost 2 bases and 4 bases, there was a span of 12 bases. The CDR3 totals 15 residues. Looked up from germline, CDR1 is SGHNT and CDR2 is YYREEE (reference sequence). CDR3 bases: TGTGCCAGCAGCTTACCGGGACTGAGCACCGGGGAGCTGTTTTTT. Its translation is CASSLPGLSTGELFF.

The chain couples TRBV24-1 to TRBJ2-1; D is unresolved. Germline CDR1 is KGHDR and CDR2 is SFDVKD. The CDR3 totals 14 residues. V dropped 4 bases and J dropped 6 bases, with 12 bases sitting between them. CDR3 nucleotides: TGTGCCACCAGTGACCCCACCCGGTCCAATGAGCAGTTCTTC. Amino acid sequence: CATSDPTRSNEQFF.

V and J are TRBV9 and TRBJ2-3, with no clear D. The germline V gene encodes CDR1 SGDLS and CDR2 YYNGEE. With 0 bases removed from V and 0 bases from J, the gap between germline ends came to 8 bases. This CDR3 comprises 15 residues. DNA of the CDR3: TGTGCCAGCAGCGTAGTATCCACTAGCACAGATACGCAGTATTTT. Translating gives CASSVVSTSTDTQYF.

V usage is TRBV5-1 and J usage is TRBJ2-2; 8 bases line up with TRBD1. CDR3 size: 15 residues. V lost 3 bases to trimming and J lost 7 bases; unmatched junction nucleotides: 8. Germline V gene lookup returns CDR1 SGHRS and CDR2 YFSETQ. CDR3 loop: CASSSQTGEVGELFF. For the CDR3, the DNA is TGCGCCAGCAGCTCTCAGACAGGGGAGGTCGGGGAGCTGTTTTTT. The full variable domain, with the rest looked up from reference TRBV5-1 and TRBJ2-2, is KAGVTQTPRYLIKTRGQQVTLSCSPISGHRSVSWYQQTPGQGLQFLFEYFSETQRNKGNFPGRFSGRQFSNSRSEMNVSTLELGDSALYLCASSSQTGEVGELFFGEGSRLTVL.

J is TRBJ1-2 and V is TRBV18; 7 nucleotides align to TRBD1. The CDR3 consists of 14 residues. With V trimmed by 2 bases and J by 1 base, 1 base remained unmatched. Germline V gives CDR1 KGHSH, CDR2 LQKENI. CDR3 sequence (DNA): TGTGCCAGCTCACCAGACAGGGATAACTATGGCTACACCTTC. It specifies CASSPDRDNYGYTF.

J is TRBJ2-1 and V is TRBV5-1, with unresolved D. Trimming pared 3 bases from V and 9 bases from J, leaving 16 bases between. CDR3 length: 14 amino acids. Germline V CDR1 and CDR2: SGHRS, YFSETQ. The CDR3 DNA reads TGCGCCAGCAGCTCCTCTCTGGAGTTCAGTGAGCAGTTCTTC. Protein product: CASSSSLEFSEQFF.

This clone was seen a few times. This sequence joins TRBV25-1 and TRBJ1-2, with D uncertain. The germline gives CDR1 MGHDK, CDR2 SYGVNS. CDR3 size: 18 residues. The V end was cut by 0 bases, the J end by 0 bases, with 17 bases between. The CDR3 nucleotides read TGTGCCAGCAGTGAATACGACGGAGAGCCCTTCACTAACTATGGCTACACCTTC. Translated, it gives CASSEYDGEPFTNYGYTF.